These 29 T cell receptor beta chains share one sample of origin, sequenced in a study of blood T cell repertoires in COVID-19. Repertoires were generated with immunoSEQ multiplex PCR, while TCRdb's copy carries only in-frame clones and drops some. In the table there are about 250,000 clones, 84% of which are singletons. Sequencing was carried out using peripheral blood. These receptor sequences come from a man between 50 and 59 years old with acute or convalescent COVID-19.

The J gene is TRBJ2-3, the V gene TRBV11-3; TRBD1 matches 9 bases. V lost 7 bases to trimming and J lost 3 bases; unmatched junction nucleotides: 20. Germline CDR1 and CDR2: SGHNT and YENEEA. The CDR3 is made up of 19 amino acids. CDR3 loop: CASTSTIPGQGKWTDTQYF. The CDR3 DNA reads TGTGCCAGCACCTCCACCATCCCGGGACAGGGAAAATGGACAGATACGCAGTATTTT. The whole variable domain, remainder taken from reference TRBV11-3 and TRBJ2-3, is EAGVVQSPRYKIIEKKQPVAFWCNPISGHNTLYWYLQNLGQGPELLIRYENEEAVDDSQLPKDRFSAERLKGVDSTLKIQPAELGDSAVYLCASTSTIPGQGKWTDTQYFGPGTRLTVL.

This chain links TRBV4-1 with TRBJ1-2; weak D call: TRBD1 (6 bases). The CDR3 is 15 amino acids. V shed 0 bases and J shed 4 bases, with 12 bases lying between them. Germline V lookup: CDR1 MGHRA, CDR2 YSYEKL. CDR3 in amino acids: CASSQEAGASYGYTF. CDR3 nucleotides: TGCGCCAGCAGCCAAGAGGCAGGGGCCTCCTATGGCTACACCTTC.

The rearrangement links TRBV6-5 to TRBJ1-5; D is perhaps TRBD1 (6 bases). The CDR3 extends over 15 amino acids. V dropped 6 bases and J dropped 0 bases, with 12 bases sitting between them. Germline loops: CDR1 MNHEY, CDR2 SVGAGI. The CDR3 spells CASSPGGPSNQPQHF. The CDR3 region has the DNA TGTGCCAGCAGCCCCGGGGGGCCTAGCAATCAGCCCCAGCATTTT.

V gene TRBV2 combines with J gene TRBJ2-7; D is undetermined. CDR1 is SNHLY and CDR2 is FYNNEI in the germline V gene. The ends were cut back, 3 bases at V and 2 bases at J, with 5 bases in the middle. The CDR3 has 12 amino acids. CDR3 nucleotide sequence: TGTGCCAGCAGTGATTCCACCTACGAGCAGTACTTC. Protein product: CASSDSTYEQYF.

This clone has just one count. CDR3 sequence reads: CASSFQGMNTEAFF. CDR3 sequence (DNA): TGTGCCAGCAGCTTCCAGGGCATGAACACTGAAGCTTTCTTT. V and J are TRBV11-2 and TRBJ1-1, with D tentatively TRBD1 (5 bases). Trimming removed 3 bases from V and 0 bases from J, with 8 bases in between. This CDR3 region has 14 residues. Germline lookup yields CDR1 SGHAT and CDR2 FQNNGV.

This chain links TRBV11-2 with TRBJ2-1; TRBD1 might be the D (6 bases). Germline-derived CDR1 and CDR2 are SGHAT and FQNNGV. CDR3 size: 18 residues. V lost 4 bases and J 3 bases, leaving 22 bases between the germline ends. CDR3 sequence (DNA): TGTGCCAGCAGCTCCCCTCCGAATAGCCGGGACAACTACAATGAGCAGTTCTTC. Amino acid sequence: CASSSPPNSRDNYNEQFF. Full variable domain (outside the CDR3, taken from reference TRBV11-2 and TRBJ2-1): EAGVAQSPRYKIIEKRQSVAFWCNPISGHATLYWYQQILGQGPKLLIQFQNNGVVDDSQLPKDRFSAERLKGVDSTLKIQPAKLEDSAVYLCASSSPPNSRDNYNEQFFGPGTRLTVL.

This clone was observed once. The chain combines TRBV7-2 with TRBJ2-7; TRBD2 matches at 9 bases. This CDR3 is built from 14 residues. Germline trimming cut 6 bases from V and 3 bases from J; bases unmatched to any gene: 6. The germline gives CDR1 SGHTA, CDR2 FQGNSA. CDR3 amino acids: CASRVGLAFYEQYF. In nucleotides, the CDR3 is TGTGCCAGCAGGGTCGGACTAGCGTTCTACGAGCAGTACTTC.

The chain carries TRBV10-3 and TRBJ1-2, with 7 bases that match TRBD1. The V gene end was trimmed by 6 bases and the J gene end by 2 bases; junction bases not matched to a gene: 9. The length of the CDR3 is 15 residues. In germline, CDR1 is ENHRY, CDR2 SYGVKD. The CDR3 region is CAIRSRGSENYGYTF. CDR3 nucleotide sequence: TGTGCCATCAGATCCAGGGGGTCTGAGAACTATGGCTACACCTTC.

The chain has TRBV2 and TRBJ2-7, with TRBD1 identical over 7 bases. CDR3 length equals 15 residues. Germline V gives CDR1 SNHLY, CDR2 FYNNEI. The trim removed 3 bases at V and 4 bases at J, leaving 9 bases unmatched. CDR3 loop: CASSDADRTRYEQYF. The CDR3 nucleotides are TGTGCCAGCAGTGATGCGGACAGGACCAGATACGAGCAGTACTTC.

The chain links TRBV20-1 to TRBJ2-2, with TRBD1 matching over 9 bases. Germline V lookup: CDR1 DFQATT, CDR2 SNEGSKA (reference sequence). The CDR3 runs to 15 residues. V trimming: 6 bases; J trimming: 6 bases; junction bases outside the gene matches: 11. CDR3 sequence: CSASAGTGSPGELFF. Written as DNA, the CDR3 is TGCAGTGCCAGTGCGGGGACAGGGTCGCCCGGGGAGCTGTTTTTT.

The V and J genes are TRBV19 and TRBJ1-2, with D perhaps TRBD1 (5 bases). The CDR3 sequence is 17 residues long. V dropped 6 bases and J dropped 2 bases, with 22 bases sitting between them. Germline-derived CDR1 and CDR2 are LNHDA and SQIVND (reference sequence). The CDR3 sequence: CASSIHQLNRLNYGYTF. The CDR3 DNA reads as TGTGCCAGTAGCATACACCAACTAAACAGGTTAAACTATGGCTACACCTTC.

This chain joins TRBV6-5 and TRBJ1-3; D is perhaps TRBD1 (5 bases). The germline V gene has CDR1 MNHEY and CDR2 SVGAGI. The CDR3 extends over 16 amino acids. V lost 0 bases and J lost 3, with 12 bases in between. Written as DNA, the CDR3 is TGTGCCAGCAGTTACTCGTTTGGGGGAGGTGGAAACACCATATATTTT. Protein sequence: CASSYSFGGGGNTIYF.

The V gene is TRBV3-1 (or the pseudogene TRBV3-2), the J gene TRBJ2-7; D gene uncertain. Deletions cut 4 bases from V and 3 bases from J, with 4 bases between. The CDR3 covers 11 residues. Per germline, CDR1 LGHDT and CDR2 YNNKEL (reference sequence). The CDR3 DNA follows: TGTGCCAGCAGCCTAAACTACGAGCAGTACTTC. Translating it yields CASSLNYEQYF.

J is TRBJ1-2 and V is TRBV5-8, with D unresolved. The CDR3 is 12 residues long. V was clipped by 4 bases and J by 7 bases, with 11 bases between them. Germline CDR1 and CDR2: SGHTS and YDEGEE. The CDR3 is CASSHGLGGYTF. CDR3 coding DNA: TGTGCCAGCAGCCACGGTCTTGGTGGCTACACCTTC.

This clone was counted a few times. The V call is TRBV9, the J call TRBJ2-6; 7 bases are a match to TRBD1. Germline CDR1 reads SGDLS; CDR2 reads YYNGEE. CDR3 length equals 15 residues. V shed 3 bases and J 2 bases; nucleotides not matched to a gene: 2. The CDR3 DNA reads TGTGCCAGCAGCGATGACAGGGCTGGGGCCAACGTCCTGACTTTC. It yields the protein CASSDDRAGANVLTF.

The CDR3 region has the DNA TGTGCCAGCAGTTTAACCCTGACAGGGCTAAACTATGGCTACACCTTC. Translation gives CASSLTLTGLNYGYTF. The chain recombines TRBV6-5 with TRBJ1-2, with 7 bases matching TRBD1. This CDR3 is 16 amino acids long. Per the germline V gene, CDR1 is MNHEY and CDR2 is SVGAGI. V was clipped by 4 bases and J by 2 bases; unmatched bases: 10.

The chain employs TRBV9 and TRBJ1-1; the D is unclear. The CDR3 has 16 residues. With 3 bases removed from V and 1 base from J, the gap between germline ends came to 16 bases. Germline CDR1 is SGDLS and CDR2 is YYNGEE. The CDR3 reads CASSAQPQPPNTEAFF. The CDR3 DNA is TGTGCCAGCAGCGCGCAGCCACAGCCCCCGAACACTGAAGCTTTCTTT.

The chain recombines TRBV28 with TRBJ1-1, with no clear D. Germline V gives CDR1 MDHEN, CDR2 SYDVKM. The CDR3 length is 16 residues. Trimming left V 8 bases short and J 3 bases short, with 22 bases between. CDR3 residues: CASLLGGERGDTEAFF. The DNA of the CDR3 is TGTGCCAGCTTACTAGGAGGAGAGCGCGGGGACACTGAAGCTTTCTTT.

The V call is TRBV15, the J call TRBJ2-5; TRBD2 agrees at 8 bases. Germline CDR1 is LNHNV and CDR2 is YYDKDF (reference sequence). Germline trimming cut 0 bases from V and 2 bases from J; bases unmatched to any gene: 11. The CDR3 runs 18 residues. The CDR3 nucleotides read TGTGCCACCAGCAGAGATCACCCCTTAGCGGGGTTACAAGAGACCCAGTACTTC. It is translated as CATSRDHPLAGLQETQYF.

The chain uses TRBV15 and TRBJ1-3, with TRBD1 as a possible D gene (6 bases). Germline V lookup: CDR1 LNHNV, CDR2 YYDKDF (reference sequence). The CDR3 length is 16 residues. Between the trimmed V and J ends, which lost 3 bases and 3 bases, there was a span of 15 bases. CDR3 in amino acids: CATSSGRGSSGNTIYF. Here the CDR3 DNA reads TGTGCCACCAGCAGCGGCAGGGGTTCTAGTGGAAACACCATATATTTT.

This chain uses TRBV18 with TRBJ2-7, with 8 positions matching TRBD1. There are 14 residues in the CDR3. V dropped 6 bases and J dropped 2; count of bases not matched to a gene: 6. Per the germline V gene, CDR1 is KGHSH and CDR2 is LQKENI. In DNA, the CDR3 is TGTGCCAGCTCTGCGGACAGGGTGGCCTACGAGCAGTACTTC. Amino acids: CASSADRVAYEQYF.

The rearrangement joins TRBV12-3 or TRBV12-4 to TRBJ2-3; D remains unclear. The CDR3 consists of 12 residues. V dropped 6 bases and J dropped 6 bases, with 10 bases sitting between them. The CDR3 coding sequence is TGTGCCAGCAGCCCCAAAGCGGATACGCAGTATTTT. Protein product: CASSPKADTQYF.

The CDR3 sequence is CASSRGWNTEAFF. CDR3 sequence (DNA): TGTGCCAGCAGCCGGGGGTGGAACACTGAAGCTTTCTTT. V is TRBV5-4 and J is TRBJ1-1; a weak D match, TRBD1 (5 bases). The V end was cut by 4 bases, the J end by 1 base, with 8 bases between. The CDR3 runs 13 residues. CDR1 and CDR2 (germline): SGHNT, YYREEE (reference sequence).

The sample holds one count of this clone. This chain joins TRBV2 and TRBJ2-3, with D perhaps TRBD1 (6 bases). Trimming shortened V by 5 bases and J by 5 bases, and 17 bases separated the two germline ends. Germline CDR1 is SNHLY and CDR2 is FYNNEI. CDR3 length: 15 residues. The DNA of the CDR3 is TGTGCCAGCAGTAACGGACAGATTTGGAAAGATACGCAGTATTTT. It yields the protein CASSNGQIWKDTQYF.

The gene calls are TRBV19 and TRBJ2-6, with no clear D. CDR1 is LNHDA and CDR2 is SQIVND in the germline V gene (reference sequence). The CDR3 runs 17 residues. V lost 5 bases, J lost 0 bases, and 14 bases lay in between. The CDR3 sequence is CASSRGSIISGANVLTF. The DNA for the CDR3 is TGTGCCAGTAGTCGAGGTAGCATCATCTCTGGGGCCAACGTCCTGACTTTC.

The chain uses TRBV5-6 and TRBJ1-5, with D perhaps matching TRBD1 (5 bases). CDR1 SGHDT and CDR2 YYEEEE come from the germline V gene. Trimming took off 1 base at V and 6 bases at J, with 17 bases between the two ends. The CDR3 runs to 16 residues. The CDR3 nucleotides are TGTGCCAGCAGCTTGAGGCAGGGACTTACTAGTCAGCCCCAGCATTTT. This translates into CASSLRQGLTSQPQHF.

The genes are TRBV12-3 or TRBV12-4 and TRBJ1-6; the D gene is possibly TRBD1 (5 bases). Trimming took 6 bases from V and 10 from J, leaving 10 bases between them. The CDR3 loop spans 12 amino acids. For the CDR3, the DNA is TGTGCCAGCAGCCCAGGGTACTCACCCCTCCACTTT. Translating it yields CASSPGYSPLHF.

The rearrangement joins TRBV19 to TRBJ1-1; 7 bases are shared with TRBD1. CDR3 size: 13 residues. J lost 2 bases, V lost 5 bases, and 2 bases had no gene match. Germline CDR1 reads LNHDA; CDR2 reads SQIVND (reference sequence). CDR3: CASSWDRNTEAFF. The CDR3, as DNA: TGTGCCAGTAGTTGGGACAGAAACACTGAAGCTTTCTTT.

The gene calls are TRBV7-9 and TRBJ2-3, with D perhaps TRBD1 (6 bases). The V and J ends lost 1 base and 1 base respectively, with 12 bases between them. Germline CDR1 SEHNR, CDR2 FQNEAQ (reference sequence). The CDR3 is made up of 16 amino acids. CDR3 sequence: CASSLVQGMGTDTQYF. CDR3 nucleotide sequence: TGTGCCAGCAGCTTAGTTCAGGGGATGGGCACAGATACGCAGTATTTT.